Shown below are 10 T cell receptor beta chains from a single sample sequenced in a study of cytomegalovirus exposure and HLA in healthy donors. Clones were sequenced by immunoSEQ multiplex PCR, and TCRdb holds only the in-frame ones, with some missing. The sample consists of tens of thousands of clones, 89% of them appearing once. The sequenced sample consisted of PBMCs. All receptors come from a woman aged 18-29 years in good health and CMV-seronegative.

CDR3 sequence reads: CAWSTPGQHSPTLHF. DNA for the CDR3: TGTGCCTGGAGTACACCGGGACAACATTCTCCAACCCTCCACTTT. V is TRBV30 and J is TRBJ1-6; D might be TRBD1 (6 bases). Trimming pared 2 bases from V and 14 bases from J, leaving 22 bases between. CDR3 size: 15 residues. The germline gives CDR1 GTSNPN, CDR2 SVGIG (reference sequence).

CDR3 sequence reads: CASSFRLAPSVGELFF. The CDR3 region has the DNA TGTGCCAGCAGCTTTAGACTAGCGCCCTCCGTCGGGGAGCTGTTTTTT. This sequence joins TRBV5-6 and TRBJ2-2; 8 bases are shared with TRBD2. Germline V CDR1 and CDR2: SGHDT, YYEEEE. Trimming at V came to 2 bases and at J to 7 bases, leaving 10 bases not matched to a gene. This CDR3 has 16 amino acids.

The V gene is TRBV11-2, the J gene TRBJ2-7, with a possible D match to TRBD1 (6 bases). The V and J ends lost 3 bases and 9 bases respectively, with 21 bases between them. The CDR3 totals 15 residues. CDR1 and CDR2 from the germline V gene are SGHAT and FQNNGV. The CDR3 loop reads CASSLGTGHKRVQYF. The CDR3 DNA reads as TGTGCCAGCAGCTTGGGAACGGGACATAAAAGAGTGCAGTACTTC.

The CDR3 region has the DNA TGCGCCAGCAGTGCATCCGCGGGGGCAAAAGAGACCCAGTACTTC. Encoded protein: CASSASAGAKETQYF. This chain connects TRBV10-1 to TRBJ2-5; weak D call: TRBD2 (7 bases). The CDR3 is made up of 15 amino acids. The V gene's germline CDR1 is WNHNN and CDR2 SYGVQD (reference sequence). With 4 bases removed from V and 3 bases from J, the gap between germline ends came to 15 bases.

J is TRBJ2-7 and V is TRBV9; 9 bases fit TRBD1. This CDR3 is 16 amino acids long. Per the germline V gene, CDR1 is SGDLS and CDR2 is YYNGEE. V lost 0 bases and J lost 3; bases outside the gene matches: 7. CDR3: CASSVAGGQGFYEQYF. DNA of the CDR3: TGTGCCAGCAGCGTAGCTGGGGGACAGGGATTCTACGAGCAGTACTTC.

The rearrangement joins TRBV10-3 to TRBJ1-3; D not resolved. This CDR3 has 15 amino acids. Germline V CDR1 and CDR2: ENHRY, SYGVKD. Trimming cost V 2 bases and J 0 bases, with 8 bases left between them. The chain's CDR3 is CAISEQDNSGNTIYF. CDR3 in DNA: TGTGCCATCAGTGAGCAGGATAACTCTGGAAACACCATATATTTT.

The V and J genes are TRBV10-3 and TRBJ2-7; TRBD2 might be the D (6 bases). V was trimmed by 4 bases and J by 0 bases, leaving 7 bases between them. The CDR3 sequence is 13 residues long. Looked up from germline, CDR1 is ENHRY and CDR2 is SYGVKD. The CDR3 DNA reads as TGTGCCATCAGTGGGGACTTCTCCTACGAGCAGTACTTC. Amino acids: CAISGDFSYEQYF.

The rearrangement uses TRBV19 and TRBJ2-5; 9 positions match TRBD1. The V segment lost 5 bases and the J segment 5 bases; nucleotides outside the gene matches: 6. The CDR3 runs 14 residues. Looked up from germline, CDR1 is LNHDA and CDR2 is SQIVND (reference sequence). CDR3 residues: CASSRGQGWETQYF. CDR3 DNA: TGTGCCAGTAGTCGTGGACAGGGGTGGGAGACCCAGTACTTC.

The rearrangement joins TRBV19 to TRBJ1-2; 9 bases match TRBD1. The CDR3 has 13 residues. Per the germline V gene, CDR1 is LNHDA and CDR2 is SQIVND (reference sequence). After removal of 9 bases from V and 5 bases from J, the junction contained 7 bases not matched to a gene. The CDR3, as DNA: TGTGCCAGCACTAACGGACAGGGGTATGGCTACACCTTC. This translates into CASTNGQGYGYTF.

The table lists this clone with a few counts. The chain recombines TRBV19 with TRBJ1-1; D remains unclear. CDR3 size: 15 residues. CDR1 LNHDA and CDR2 SQIVND come from the germline V gene (reference sequence). V was cut by 7 bases and J by 1 base, with 16 bases left in between. The CDR3 here is CASTPFGGPNTEAFF. CDR3 in DNA: TGTGCCAGTACCCCCTTCGGAGGGCCGAACACTGAAGCTTTCTTT.